This T cell receptor (beta chain) was sequenced for a study of blood T cell repertoires in COVID-19. Study-wide background: Both acute and convalescent COVID-19 samples were obtained from the United States, Italy and Spain. The analysed material was cDNA or gDNA that came from T cells, B-cell-depleted T cells, or PBMCs.

Study processing details: By means of reference gene primer amplification, nucleated cell counts were estimated. The assay was immunoSEQ multiplex PCR, and TCRdb's table has in-frame clones only and misses some. V and J calls and clone size follow that table, whereas D and trimming were derived from the DNA. The sample includes about 100,000 clones, approximately 80% of them seen just once. The CDR3 consists of 15 residues. Germline CDR1 SGDLS, CDR2 YYNGEE. The ends lost 0 bases at V and 5 bases at J; junction bases unmatched: 7. This chain joins TRBV9 and TRBJ2-7; 8 positions match TRBD1. Sample: peripheral blood. The clonotype comes from a man between 65 and 80 years old with active or convalescent COVID-19. CDR3 nucleotides: TGTGCCAGCAGCGTAGGGCAGGGGGCTATACACGAGCAGTACTTC. Its translation: CASSVGQGAIHEQYF.